Below are 20 T cell receptor beta chains sequenced from a single sample in a study of blood T cell repertoires in COVID-19. Here immunoSEQ multiplex PCR was the method, and the copy in TCRdb shows in-frame clones only, minus some. This sample yields 150,000 to 200,000 clones, of which 80% to 90% are seen a single time; 1.5% to 2% belongs to the top ten. The sample was peripheral blood. The receptors were sampled from a man aged 18 to 29 who had recovered from COVID-19.

This chain uses TRBV7-9 with TRBJ2-7, with D unresolved. The CDR3 is made up of 14 amino acids. V was pared by 0 bases and J by 8 bases, with 14 bases between. From germline, CDR1 is SEHNR and CDR2 FQNEAQ (reference sequence). This chain's CDR3 is CASSLAHDGAQQYF. CDR3 nucleotides: TGTGCCAGCAGCTTAGCCCACGACGGAGCCCAGCAGTACTTC.

The rearrangement links TRBV27 to TRBJ2-1; TRBD2 matches 13 bases. Germline lookup yields CDR1 MNHEY and CDR2 SMNVEV (reference sequence). The CDR3 consists of 15 residues. Germline trimming cut 8 bases from V and 7 bases from J; bases unmatched to any gene: 8. The chain's CDR3 is CASGPLGLAGNEQFF. The DNA for the CDR3 is TGTGCCAGCGGCCCTTTGGGACTAGCGGGAAATGAGCAGTTCTTC.

The rearrangement joins TRBV19 to TRBJ1-1; D is possibly TRBD1 (6 bases). The CDR3 extends over 15 amino acids. V lost 3 bases, J lost 10 bases, and 21 bases lay in between. CDR1 and CDR2 (germline): LNHDA, SQIVND (reference sequence). The CDR3 sequence is CASSIQGLSGHRAFF. In DNA, the CDR3 is TGTGCCAGTAGTATTCAGGGGTTGTCGGGACATAGAGCTTTCTTT.

The chain links TRBV5-1 to TRBJ2-1; 7 bases agree with TRBD2. After removal of 2 bases from V and 4 bases from J, the junction contained 3 bases not matched to a gene. The CDR3 covers 14 residues. Germline V CDR1 and CDR2: SGHRS, YFSETQ. This CDR3 is CASSFWGLYNEQFF. The CDR3 nucleotides read TGCGCCAGCAGCTTCTGGGGACTATACAATGAGCAGTTCTTC.

The V gene is TRBV5-4, the J gene TRBJ1-1, with 9 bases that match TRBD1. J gave up 12 bases and V 3 bases, and 9 bases lay outside the gene matches. The V gene's germline CDR1 is SGHNT and CDR2 YYREEE (reference sequence). There are 13 residues in the CDR3. This chain's CDR3 is CASSSDVDRGTFF. CDR3 in DNA: TGTGCCAGCAGCTCCGACGTGGACAGGGGTACTTTCTTT. Together with reference TRBV5-4 and TRBJ1-1, the CDR3 gives the full variable domain: ETGVTQSPTHLIKTRGQQVTLRCSSQSGHNTVSWYQQALGQGPQFIFQYYREEENGRGNFPPRFSGLQFPNYSSELNVNALELDDSALYLCASSSDVDRGTFFGQGTRLTVV.

The rearrangement joins TRBV4-2 to TRBJ2-6; possibly TRBD1 for D (6 bases). The CDR3 is 17 residues long. V was trimmed by 3 bases and J by 0 bases, leaving 12 bases between them. Germline CDR1 and CDR2: LGHNA and YNFKEQ. The chain's CDR3 is CASSHLDSSSGANVLTF. CDR3 DNA sequence: TGTGCCAGCAGCCACCTGGACAGCTCCTCTGGGGCCAACGTCCTGACTTTC.

This clone has only one observation. The rearrangement joins TRBV4-3 to TRBJ2-1, with 8 bases identical to TRBD2. Germline CDR1 LGHNA, CDR2 YSLEER. The CDR3 has 15 residues. J was trimmed by 8 bases and V by 0 bases; bases with no gene match: 6. The CDR3 loop is CASSQEDSGTYEQFF. The CDR3 coding sequence is TGCGCCAGCAGCCAAGAGGATAGCGGGACATATGAGCAGTTCTTC.

The chain recombines TRBV2 with TRBJ2-1; D is perhaps TRBD2 (6 bases). Germline values: CDR1 SNHLY, CDR2 FYNNEI. The CDR3 runs 13 residues. Trimming stripped 5 bases from V and 4 bases from J, with 9 bases between. DNA for the CDR3: TGTGCCAGCAGTCCCGGGACTTACAATGAGCAGTTCTTC. This codes for CASSPGTYNEQFF.

Here the CDR3 reads CASSLVGVGSGNTIYF. The CDR3 DNA reads TGTGCCAGCAGCTTAGTCGGGGTAGGGTCTGGAAACACCATATATTTT. The chain links TRBV7-2 to TRBJ1-3; no firm D call. Germline V CDR1 and CDR2: SGHTA, FQGNSA. The CDR3 is 16 amino acids. The V gene lost 1 base and the J gene lost 1 base, with 11 bases spanning the gap.

The chain employs TRBV5-4 and TRBJ2-1, with TRBD2 matching over 7 bases. The CDR3 consists of 15 residues. Germline CDR1 SGHNT, CDR2 YYREEE (reference sequence). V was pared by 1 base and J by 3 bases, with 4 bases of the junction left unmatched. The CDR3: CASSLPSGVYNEQFF. The DNA for the CDR3 is TGTGCCAGCAGCTTGCCTAGCGGAGTCTACAATGAGCAGTTCTTC.

The genes are TRBV10-3 and TRBJ2-1; 14 nucleotides match TRBD2. Germline lookup yields CDR1 ENHRY and CDR2 SYGVKD. The V and J ends lost 10 bases and 0 bases, in that order; junction bases with no gene match: 5. CDR3 length: 16 amino acids. CDR3 DNA: TGTGCCACCTGGGGGACTAGCGGGAGCTCCTACAATGAGCAGTTCTTC. It codes for CATWGTSGSSYNEQFF.

The rearrangement joins TRBV19 to TRBJ1-6; TRBD1 aligns across 7 bases. Germline V gene lookup returns CDR1 LNHDA and CDR2 SQIVND (reference sequence). Trimming removed 1 base from V and 9 bases from J; junction bases left unmatched: 12. The CDR3 extends over 17 amino acids. The CDR3 DNA sequence: TGTGCCAGTAGTATAGTCCCATCTCGGACAGGTCCTTCACCCCTCCACTTT. This codes for CASSIVPSRTGPSPLHF.

This chain links TRBV10-1 with TRBJ1-1; 9 bases align to TRBD1. Per germline, CDR1 WNHNN and CDR2 SYGVQD (reference sequence). Trimming took 6 bases from V and 3 from J; bases not matched to a gene: 5. The CDR3 consists of 14 residues. CDR3 sequence (DNA): TGCGCCAGCAGGCCCGGGACAGGGTACACTGAAGCTTTCTTT. Translation gives CASRPGTGYTEAFF.

V is TRBV19 and J is TRBJ2-3; 7 bases align to TRBD2. The CDR3 is 16 amino acids. Germline lookup yields CDR1 LNHDA and CDR2 SQIVND (reference sequence). The trim removed 4 bases at V and 1 base at J, leaving 8 bases unmatched. The CDR3 protein is CASSTLAAGGTDTQYF. DNA of the CDR3: TGTGCCAGTAGTACCCTAGCCGCGGGAGGCACAGATACGCAGTATTTT.

The chain joins TRBV12-3 or TRBV12-4 to TRBJ1-2; D may be TRBD1 (5 bases). Trimming removed 7 bases at V and 8 bases at J, with 17 bases between. CDR3 length: 13 amino acids. The CDR3 loop is CASTISTGVGYTF. CDR3 nucleotide sequence: TGTGCCAGCACCATTTCAACGGGGGTAGGCTACACCTTC.

This chain connects TRBV28 to TRBJ1-2; D may be TRBD1 (5 bases). The CDR3 runs 14 residues. Trimming removed 6 bases from V and 2 bases from J, with 13 bases in between. In germline, CDR1 is MDHEN, CDR2 SYDVKM. The CDR3 here is CASSNAGPNYGYTF. DNA for the CDR3: TGTGCCAGCAGCAATGCAGGGCCCAACTATGGCTACACCTTC.

In the case of this clone: The same CDR3 also results from other DNA sequences found in this sample. The chain employs TRBV19 and TRBJ2-1, with a tentative D call TRBD1 (6 bases). The CDR3 is 13 residues long. The V gene lost 0 bases and the J gene lost 7 bases, with 7 bases spanning the gap. Germline-derived CDR1 and CDR2 are LNHDA and SQIVND (reference sequence). CDR3 residues: CASSIDRGNEQFF. CDR3 coding DNA: TGTGCCAGTAGTATAGACAGGGGAAATGAGCAGTTCTTC. Supplemented by reference TRBV19 and TRBJ2-1, the full variable domain reads DGGITQSPKYLFRKEGQNVTLSCEQNLNHDAMYWYRQDPGQGLRLIYYSQIVNDFQKGDIAEGYSVSREKKESFPLTVTSAQKNPTAFYLCASSIDRGNEQFFGPGTRLTVL.

The chain employs TRBV28 and TRBJ2-1, with TRBD2 as a possible D gene (5 bases). Trimming cost V 3 bases and J 8 bases, with 8 bases left between them. Germline-derived CDR1 and CDR2 are MDHEN and SYDVKM. The CDR3 covers 12 residues. Written as DNA, the CDR3 is TGTGCCAGCAGTTTTAGAGGGTATGAGCAGTTCTTC. It encodes CASSFRGYEQFF.

V gene TRBV10-3 combines with J gene TRBJ2-7; 8 nucleotides align to TRBD2. This CDR3 spans 17 amino acids. With 5 bases clipped from V and 4 bases from J, the junction kept 16 bases outside the gene matches. Germline lookup yields CDR1 ENHRY and CDR2 SYGVKD. DNA for the CDR3: TGTGCCATCAGTCAAACCTCGCGGGAGGCTCCGAGGTACGAGCAGTACTTC. It translates to CAISQTSREAPRYEQYF.

The V and J genes are TRBV4-3 and TRBJ1-5; D not certain. From germline, CDR1 is LGHNA and CDR2 YSLEER. This CDR3 has 16 amino acids. Trimming removed 1 base from V and 4 bases from J, with 14 bases in between. CDR3 DNA: TGCGCCAGCAGCCAAGGACATCTTAAATCTAATCAGCCCCAGCATTTT. It encodes CASSQGHLKSNQPQHF.